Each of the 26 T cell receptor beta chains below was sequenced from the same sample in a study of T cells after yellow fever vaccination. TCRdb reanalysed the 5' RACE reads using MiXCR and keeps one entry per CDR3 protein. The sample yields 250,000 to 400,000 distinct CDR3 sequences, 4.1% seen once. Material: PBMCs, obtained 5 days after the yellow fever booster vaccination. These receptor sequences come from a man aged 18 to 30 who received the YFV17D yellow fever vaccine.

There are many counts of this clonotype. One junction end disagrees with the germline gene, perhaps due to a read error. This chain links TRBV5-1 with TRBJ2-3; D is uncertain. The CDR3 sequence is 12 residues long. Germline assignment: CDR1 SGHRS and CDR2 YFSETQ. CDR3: CASSLETDTQYF. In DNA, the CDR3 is TGTGCCAGCAGCTTGGAGACAGATACGCAGTATTTT.

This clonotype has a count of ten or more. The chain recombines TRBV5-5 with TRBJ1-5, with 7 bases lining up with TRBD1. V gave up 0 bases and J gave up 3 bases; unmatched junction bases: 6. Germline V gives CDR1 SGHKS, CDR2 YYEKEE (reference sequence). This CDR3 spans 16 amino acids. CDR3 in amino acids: CASSLASGQFNQPQHF. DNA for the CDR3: TGTGCCAGCAGCTTGGCTTCGGGACAGTTCAATCAGCCCCAGCATTTT.

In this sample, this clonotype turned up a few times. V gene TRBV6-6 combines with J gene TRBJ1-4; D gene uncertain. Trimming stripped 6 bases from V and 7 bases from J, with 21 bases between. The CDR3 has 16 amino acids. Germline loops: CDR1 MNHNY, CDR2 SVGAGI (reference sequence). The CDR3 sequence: CASSLVGQALSEKLFF. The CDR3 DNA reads TGTGCCAGCAGCCTAGTAGGGCAGGCCCTTTCTGAAAAACTGTTTTTT.

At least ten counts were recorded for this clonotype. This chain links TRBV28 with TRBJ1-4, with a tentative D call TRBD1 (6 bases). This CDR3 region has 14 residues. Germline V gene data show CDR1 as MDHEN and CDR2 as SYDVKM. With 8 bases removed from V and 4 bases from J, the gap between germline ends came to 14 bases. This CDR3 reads CASLRGGFNEKLFF. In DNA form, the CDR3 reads TGTGCCAGCCTGCGGGGGGGCTTTAATGAAAAACTGTTTTTT.

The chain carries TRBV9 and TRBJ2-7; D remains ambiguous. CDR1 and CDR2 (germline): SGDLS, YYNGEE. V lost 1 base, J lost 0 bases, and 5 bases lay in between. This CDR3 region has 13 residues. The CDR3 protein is CASSVNPSYEQYF. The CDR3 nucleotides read TGTGCCAGCAGCGTAAATCCCTCCTACGAGCAGTACTTC.

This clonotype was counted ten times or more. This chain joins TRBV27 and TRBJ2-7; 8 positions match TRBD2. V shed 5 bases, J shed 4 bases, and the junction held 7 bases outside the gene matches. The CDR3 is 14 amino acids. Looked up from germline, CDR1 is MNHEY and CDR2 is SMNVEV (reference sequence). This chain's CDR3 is CASSPGGGYYEQYV. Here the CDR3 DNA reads TGTGCCAGCAGTCCTGGCGGGGGGTATTACGAGCAGTACGTC.

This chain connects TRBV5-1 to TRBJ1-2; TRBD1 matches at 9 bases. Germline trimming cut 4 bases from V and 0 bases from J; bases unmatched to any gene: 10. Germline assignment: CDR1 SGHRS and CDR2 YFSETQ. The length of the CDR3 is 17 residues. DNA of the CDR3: TGCGCCAGCAGCGGAACAGGGGGCCGCGGGGCTAACTATGGCTACACCTTC. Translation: CASSGTGGRGANYGYTF.

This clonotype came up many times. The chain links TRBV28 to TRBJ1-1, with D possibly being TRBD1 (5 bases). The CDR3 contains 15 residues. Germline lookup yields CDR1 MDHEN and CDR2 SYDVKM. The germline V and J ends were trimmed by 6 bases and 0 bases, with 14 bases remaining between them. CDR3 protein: CASSLSDRLNTEAFF. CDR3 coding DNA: TGTGCCAGCAGCCTCTCAGACAGATTGAACACTGAAGCTTTCTTT.

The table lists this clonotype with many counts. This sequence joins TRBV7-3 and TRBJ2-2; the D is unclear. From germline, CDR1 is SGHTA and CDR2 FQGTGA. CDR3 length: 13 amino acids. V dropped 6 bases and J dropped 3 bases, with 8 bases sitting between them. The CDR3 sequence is CASRPQDTGELFF. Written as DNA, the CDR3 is TGTGCCAGCAGGCCGCAGGACACCGGGGAGCTGTTTTTT.

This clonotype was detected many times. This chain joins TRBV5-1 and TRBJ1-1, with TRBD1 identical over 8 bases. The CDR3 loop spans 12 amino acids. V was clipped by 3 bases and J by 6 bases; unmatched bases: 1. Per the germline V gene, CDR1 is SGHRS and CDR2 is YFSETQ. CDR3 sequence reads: CASSSTGAEAFF. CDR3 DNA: TGCGCCAGCAGCTCGACAGGGGCTGAAGCTTTCTTT.

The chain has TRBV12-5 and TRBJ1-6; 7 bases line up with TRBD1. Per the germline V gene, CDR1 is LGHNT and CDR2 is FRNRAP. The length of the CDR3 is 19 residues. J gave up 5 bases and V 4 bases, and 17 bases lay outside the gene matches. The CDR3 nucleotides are TGTGCTAGTGGTTGGATCCTTCCGGGACAGAGAATTCATAATTCACCCCTCCACTTT. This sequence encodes CASGWILPGQRIHNSPLHF.

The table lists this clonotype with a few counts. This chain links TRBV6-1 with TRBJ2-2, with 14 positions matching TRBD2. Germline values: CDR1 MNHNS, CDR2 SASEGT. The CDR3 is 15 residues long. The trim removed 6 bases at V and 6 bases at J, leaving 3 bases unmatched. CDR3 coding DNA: TGTGCCAGCAGAGGGACTAGCGGGGGAGCCGGGGAGCTGTTTTTT. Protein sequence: CASRGTSGGAGELFF.

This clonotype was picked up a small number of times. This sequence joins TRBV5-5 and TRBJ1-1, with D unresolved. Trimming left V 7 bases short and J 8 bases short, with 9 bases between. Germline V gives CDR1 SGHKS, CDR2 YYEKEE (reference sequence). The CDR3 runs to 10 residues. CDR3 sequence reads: CASGPPEAFF. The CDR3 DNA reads TGTGCCAGCGGTCCCCCCGAAGCTTTCTTT. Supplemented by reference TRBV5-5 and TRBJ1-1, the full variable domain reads DAGVTQSPTHLIKTRGQQVTLRCSPISGHKSVSWYQQVLGQGPQFIFQYYEKEERGRGNFPDRFSARQFPNYSSELNVNALLLGDSALYLCASGPPEAFFGQGTRLTVV.

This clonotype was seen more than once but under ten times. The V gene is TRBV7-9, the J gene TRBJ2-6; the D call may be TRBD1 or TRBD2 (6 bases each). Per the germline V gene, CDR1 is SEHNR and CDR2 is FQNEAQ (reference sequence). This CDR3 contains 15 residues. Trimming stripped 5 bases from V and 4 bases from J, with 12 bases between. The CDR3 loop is CASSRSGAGANVLTF. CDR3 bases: TGTGCCAGCAGCCGTTCGGGGGCGGGGGCCAACGTCCTGACTTTC.

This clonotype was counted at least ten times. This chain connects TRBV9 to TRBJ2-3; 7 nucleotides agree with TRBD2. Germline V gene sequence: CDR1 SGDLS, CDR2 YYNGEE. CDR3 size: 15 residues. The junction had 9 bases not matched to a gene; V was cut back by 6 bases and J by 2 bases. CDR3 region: CASNRAGTPTDTQYF. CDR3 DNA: TGTGCCAGCAATCGAGCGGGGACCCCCACAGATACGCAGTATTTT.

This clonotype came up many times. The CDR3 DNA reads as TGTGCCAGCAGCCAGCTTAGCGGTCCCAAAAACATTCAGTACTTC. This sequence encodes CASSQLSGPKNIQYF. The chain uses TRBV4-2 and TRBJ2-4; perhaps TRBD2 as D (6 bases). V gave up 3 bases and J gave up 2 bases, with 11 bases separating them. Per germline, CDR1 LGHNA and CDR2 YNFKEQ. This CDR3 comprises 15 residues.

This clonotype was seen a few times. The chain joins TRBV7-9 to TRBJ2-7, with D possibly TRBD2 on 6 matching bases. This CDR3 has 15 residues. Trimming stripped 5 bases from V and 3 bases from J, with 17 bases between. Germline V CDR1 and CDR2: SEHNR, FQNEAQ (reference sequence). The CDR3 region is CASSAAGGSFYEQYF. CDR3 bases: TGTGCCAGCAGCGCAGCCGGAGGGAGTTTCTACGAGCAGTACTTC. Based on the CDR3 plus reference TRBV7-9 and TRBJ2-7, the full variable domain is DTGVSQNPRHKITKRGQNVTFRCDPISEHNRLYWYRQTLGQGPEFLTYFQNEAQLEKSRLLSDRFSAERPKGSFSTLEIQRTEQGDSAMYLCASSAAGGSFYEQYFGPGTRLTVT.

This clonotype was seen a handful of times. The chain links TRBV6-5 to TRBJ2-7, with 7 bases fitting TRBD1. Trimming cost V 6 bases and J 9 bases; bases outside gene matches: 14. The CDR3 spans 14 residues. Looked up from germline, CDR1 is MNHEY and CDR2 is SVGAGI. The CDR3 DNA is TGTGCCAGCAGCCGGCTCCAGACAGGGCCCGGGCAGTACTTC. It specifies CASSRLQTGPGQYF.

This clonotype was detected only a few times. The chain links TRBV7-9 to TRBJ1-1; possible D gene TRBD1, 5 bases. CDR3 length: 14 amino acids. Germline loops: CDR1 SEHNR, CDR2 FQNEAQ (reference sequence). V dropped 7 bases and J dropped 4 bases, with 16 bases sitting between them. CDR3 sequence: CASTMAGGGTEAFF. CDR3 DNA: TGTGCCAGCACCATGGCGGGGGGAGGCACTGAAGCTTTCTTT.

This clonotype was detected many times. Here the CDR3 reads CASSQAAGIGDTEAFF. The CDR3 bases are TGTGCCAGCAGCCAAGCTGCGGGGATTGGGGACACTGAAGCTTTCTTT. The chain combines TRBV4-2 with TRBJ1-1; D remains ambiguous. V was shortened by 1 base and J by 3 bases, with 15 bases between the two germline ends. Germline values: CDR1 LGHNA, CDR2 YNFKEQ. The length of the CDR3 is 16 residues.

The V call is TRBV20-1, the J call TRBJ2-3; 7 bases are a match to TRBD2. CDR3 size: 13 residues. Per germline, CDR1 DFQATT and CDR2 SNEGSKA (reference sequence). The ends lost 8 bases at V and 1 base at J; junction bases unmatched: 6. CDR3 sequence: CSPSGAGTDTQYF. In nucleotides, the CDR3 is TGCAGTCCCAGCGGGGCAGGCACAGATACGCAGTATTTT.

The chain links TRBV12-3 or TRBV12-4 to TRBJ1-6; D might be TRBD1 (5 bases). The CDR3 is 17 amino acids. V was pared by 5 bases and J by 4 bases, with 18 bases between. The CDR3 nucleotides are TGTGCCAGCAGTCCCCAGGGTTGGGGCTCTTATAATTCACCCCTCCACTTT. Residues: CASSPQGWGSYNSPLHF.

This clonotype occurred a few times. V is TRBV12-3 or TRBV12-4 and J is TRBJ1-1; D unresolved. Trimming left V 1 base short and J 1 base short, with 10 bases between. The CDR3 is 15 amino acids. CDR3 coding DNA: TGTGCCAGCAGTTTAGAGTACGGGAAGAACACTGAAGCTTTCTTT. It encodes CASSLEYGKNTEAFF.

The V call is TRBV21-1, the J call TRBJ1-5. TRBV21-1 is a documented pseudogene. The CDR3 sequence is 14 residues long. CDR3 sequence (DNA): TGTGCCAGCAGCAAACTTCAAAGCAATCAGCCCCAGCATTTT. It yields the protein CASSKLQSNQPQHF.

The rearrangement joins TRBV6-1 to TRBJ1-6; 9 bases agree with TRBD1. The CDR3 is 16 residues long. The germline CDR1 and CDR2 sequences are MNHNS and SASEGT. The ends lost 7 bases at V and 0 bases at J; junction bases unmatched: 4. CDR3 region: CASKPGQGSYNSPLHF. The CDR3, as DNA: TGTGCCAGCAAGCCGGGACAGGGCTCCTATAATTCACCCCTCCACTTT.

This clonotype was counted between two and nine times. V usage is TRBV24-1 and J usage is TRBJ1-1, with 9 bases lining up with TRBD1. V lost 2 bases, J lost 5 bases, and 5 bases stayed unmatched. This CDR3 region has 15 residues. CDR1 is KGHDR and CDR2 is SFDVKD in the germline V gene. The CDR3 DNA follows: TGTGCCACCAGTGATTCCGGACAGGGGAAAACTGAAGCTTTCTTT. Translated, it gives CATSDSGQGKTEAFF.